This T cell receptor beta chain was recorded in a study of blood T cells in healthy people across ages. Of note for this clonotype: Antigen: not known.

A second PCR of 7 to 11 cycles used a sample-barcoded 5' primer and a J-beta primer mix. Using its own MiXCR run on the 5' RACE reads, TCRdb lists one record per CDR3 protein. The profile covers fewer than 2,000,000 distinct CDR3 sequences, with approximately 39% appearing a single time and more than 20% taken by the ten largest. In each sample, at least 6 million PBMCs were isolated. Per sample, no less than 5 micrograms of total RNA were extracted. Points from the study as a whole: Aged donors had fewer naive CD4+ cells and lower diversity than long-lived donors. Estimated diversity that came from one million T cells was considered an underestimate.

V lost 4 bases and J 8 bases, leaving 17 bases between the germline ends. Germline-derived CDR1 and CDR2 are MNHEY and SMNVEV (reference sequence). This CDR3 comprises 14 residues. The chain uses TRBV27 and TRBJ1-1; possible D gene TRBD1, 5 bases. The TCR sequence derives from a human donor in good health. The sample comprised blood. The CDR3 is CASSWGLGGREAFF. For the CDR3, the DNA is TGTGCCAGCAGTTGGGGACTGGGCGGGCGCGAAGCTTTCTTT.